The entry that follows covers one T cell receptor beta chain sequence. Antigen: not known. Germline values: CDR1 SGHNT, CDR2 YENEEA. V was shortened by 4 bases and J by 1 base, with 12 bases between the two germline ends. The CDR3 totals 15 residues. Measured with immunoSEQ multiplex PCR; TCRdb has only the in-frame clones, and not every one. The sample records 1,400,000 or so clones, roughly 98.5% being singletons. CD4+ cell separation produced CD45RA+ naive and CD45RA-negative memory subsets. The entry originates in a study of shared clonotypes between healthy human individuals. Whole-study results and caveats: Generation probabilities of non-shared clonotypes were lower (relative to those shared by all four donors).

Sequencing used naive CD4+ T cells sorted from blood. Subset meaning: CD45RA+ positively selected. The rearrangement uses TRBV11-3 and TRBJ2-3; possibly TRBD1 for D (6 bases). The TCR comes from a man aged 25 to 45 in good health. The CDR3 reads CASSSQSGGTDTQYF. As DNA, the CDR3 is TGTGCCAGCAGCTCGCAGTCAGGGGGCACAGATACGCAGTATTTT.